These 2 T cell receptor beta chains were sequenced from one sample in a study of post-analysis software for immune sequencing data. Findings of the study overall: In patients, about 5 TRBV segments were more frequent than in controls, with TRBV5-6, TRBV5-1 and TRBV20-1 among them.

Unique molecular identifiers were present in the TCR beta cDNA libraries. TCRdb used MiXCR to reprocess the PCR reads, holding one entry per CDR3 protein. Of around 400,000 distinct CDR3 sequences in the sample, roughly 36% were seen once. The antigens these receptors bind are not known. The sequencing input was blood. These receptor sequences come from a girl aged 5-17 years with multiple sclerosis.

This clonotype was counted a few times. This chain joins TRBV9 and TRBJ1-6; D not resolved. Germline CDR1 is SGDLS and CDR2 is YYNGEE. V shed 4 bases and J shed 8 bases, with 13 bases lying between them. The CDR3 contains 14 residues. CDR3 in DNA: TGTGCCAGCAGCCCTGAAGCGGTTCATTCACCCCTCCACTTT. Its translation: CASSPEAVHSPLHF.

This chain connects TRBV6-5 to TRBJ2-7; possibly TRBD1 or TRBD2 for D (6 bases each). V was clipped by 6 bases and J by 2 bases, with 14 bases between them. The CDR3 extends over 14 amino acids. Germline loops: CDR1 MNHEY, CDR2 SVGAGI. CDR3 sequence: CASRQGGYPYEQYF. CDR3 nucleotides: TGTGCCAGCAGGCAAGGGGGGTATCCCTACGAGCAGTACTTC.